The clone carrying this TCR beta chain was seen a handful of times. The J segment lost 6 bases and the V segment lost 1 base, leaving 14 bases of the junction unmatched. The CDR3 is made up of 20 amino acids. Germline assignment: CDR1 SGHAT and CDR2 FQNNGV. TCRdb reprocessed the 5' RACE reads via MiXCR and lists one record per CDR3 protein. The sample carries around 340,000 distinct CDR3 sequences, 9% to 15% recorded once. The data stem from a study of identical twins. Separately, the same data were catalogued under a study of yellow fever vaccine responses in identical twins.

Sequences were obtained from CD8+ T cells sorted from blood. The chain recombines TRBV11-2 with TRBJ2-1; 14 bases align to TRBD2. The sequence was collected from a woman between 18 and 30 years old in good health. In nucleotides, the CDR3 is TGTGCCAGCAGCTTAGTTGCAGGATTTCGGACTAGCGGGGGGCCCAATGAGCAGTTCTTC. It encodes CASSLVAGFRTSGGPNEQFF.